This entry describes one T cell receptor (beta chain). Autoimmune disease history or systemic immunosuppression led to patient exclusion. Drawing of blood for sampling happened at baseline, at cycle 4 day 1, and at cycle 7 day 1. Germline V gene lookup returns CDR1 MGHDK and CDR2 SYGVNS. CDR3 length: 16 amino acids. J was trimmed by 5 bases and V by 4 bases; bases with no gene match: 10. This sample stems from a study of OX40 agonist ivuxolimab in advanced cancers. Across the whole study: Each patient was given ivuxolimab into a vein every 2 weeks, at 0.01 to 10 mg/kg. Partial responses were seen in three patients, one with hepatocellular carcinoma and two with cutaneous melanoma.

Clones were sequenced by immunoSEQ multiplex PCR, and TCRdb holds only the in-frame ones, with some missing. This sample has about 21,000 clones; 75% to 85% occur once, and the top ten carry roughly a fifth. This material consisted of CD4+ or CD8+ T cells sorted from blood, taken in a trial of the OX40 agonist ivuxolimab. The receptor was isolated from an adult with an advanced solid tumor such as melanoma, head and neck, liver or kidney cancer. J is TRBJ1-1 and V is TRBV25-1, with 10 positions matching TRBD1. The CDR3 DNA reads TGTGCCAGCAGTGCACGACAGGGGGCGACGGTGACTGAAGCTTTCTTT. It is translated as CASSARQGATVTEAFF.